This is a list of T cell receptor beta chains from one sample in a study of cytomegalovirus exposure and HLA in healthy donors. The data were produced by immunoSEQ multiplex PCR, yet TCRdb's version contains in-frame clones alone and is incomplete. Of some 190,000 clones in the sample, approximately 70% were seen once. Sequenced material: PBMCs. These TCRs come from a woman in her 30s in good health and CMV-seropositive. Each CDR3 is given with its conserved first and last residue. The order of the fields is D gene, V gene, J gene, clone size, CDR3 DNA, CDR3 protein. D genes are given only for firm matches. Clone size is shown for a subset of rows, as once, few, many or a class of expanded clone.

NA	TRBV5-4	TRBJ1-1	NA	TGTGCCAGCAACTACGGGGGAACGAACACTGAAGCCTTCTTT	CASNYGGTNTEAFF
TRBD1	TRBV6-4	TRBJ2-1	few	TGTGCCAGCAGTGACGAGACAGGGGGAAATGAGCAGTTCTTC	CASSDETGGNEQFF
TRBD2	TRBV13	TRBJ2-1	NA	TGTGCCAGCAGCTTAGGCCTTGCGGGGGGATCCTACAATGAGCAGTTCTTC	CASSLGLAGGSYNEQFF
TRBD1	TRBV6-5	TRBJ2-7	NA	TGTGCCAGCAGTTTCCAGGGGGCGCGCTACGAGCAGTACTTC	CASSFQGARYEQYF
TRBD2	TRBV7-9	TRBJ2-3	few	TGTGCCAGCAGCTCAACGGGACTAGTAACAGATACGCAGTATTTT	CASSSTGLVTDTQYF
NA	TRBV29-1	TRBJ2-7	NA	TGCAGCGTGGGGAGTGGAGACGAGCAGTACTTC	CSVGSGDEQYF
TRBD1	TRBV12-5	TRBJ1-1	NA	TGTGCTAGTGGTTTGTTCCCTCCGTTGACAGGGCTGACTGAAGCTTTCTTT	CASGLFPPLTGLTEAFF
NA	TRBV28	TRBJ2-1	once	TGTGCCAGCAGGAGGAGTAGCCCAAACAATGAGCAGTTCTTC	CASRRSSPNNEQFF
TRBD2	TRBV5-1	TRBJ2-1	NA	TGCGCCAGCAGCCCACCGGAACTAGCGGGCGATCGATCCTACAATGAGCAGTTCTTC	CASSPPELAGDRSYNEQFF
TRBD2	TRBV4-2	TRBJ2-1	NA	TGTGCCAGCAGCCAAGGAGGCGGGAGCGCCTACAATGAGCAGTTCTTC	CASSQGGGSAYNEQFF
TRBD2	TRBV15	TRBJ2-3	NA	TGTGCCACCAGCCGAGCGGGAGGGTCTACAGATACGCAGTATTTT	CATSRAGGSTDTQYF
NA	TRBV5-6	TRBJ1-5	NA	TGTGCCAGCAGCTTGTACAGCCTTAATAGCAATCAGCCCCAGCATTTT	CASSLYSLNSNQPQHF
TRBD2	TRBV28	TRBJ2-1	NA	TGTGCCAGCAGTCGGACTAGCGGGAGGGCCACCTACAATGAGCAGTTCTTC	CASSRTSGRATYNEQFF
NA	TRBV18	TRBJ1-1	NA	TGTGCCAGCTCACCAAACCGGGTCCAGGACACTGAGGCTTTCTTT	CASSPNRVQDTEAFF
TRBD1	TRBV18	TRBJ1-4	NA	TGTGCCAGCTCACTACCAGGGACAGGCGAAAAACTGTTTTTT	CASSLPGTGEKLFF
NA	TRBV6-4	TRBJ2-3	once	TGTGCCAGCAGTGACTCGGGACTGATAACAGATACGCAGTATTTT	CASSDSGLITDTQYF
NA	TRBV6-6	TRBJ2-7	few	TGTGCCAGCAGTTCTTCCTACTCCTACGAGCAGTACTTC	CASSSSYSYEQYF
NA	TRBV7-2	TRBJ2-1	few	TGTGCCAGCAGCTATTCCGGCGAGCGGTACCGATACAATGAGCAGTTCTTC	CASSYSGERYRYNEQFF
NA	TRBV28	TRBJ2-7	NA	TGTGCCAGCACCCTAGGGAGTCTTCCTTCTCAGCAGTACTTC	CASTLGSLPSQQYF
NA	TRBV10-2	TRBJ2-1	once	TGCGCCAGCAGTGTGGCAGGGGCTTGGGATGAGCAGTTCTTC	CASSVAGAWDEQFF
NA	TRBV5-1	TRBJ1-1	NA	TGCGCCAGCAGCTTGGCTCCAGGGGTTGAGGCTTTCTTT	CASSLAPGVEAFF
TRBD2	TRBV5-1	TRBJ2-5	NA	TGCGCCAGCAGCTTGGTTGGTAGCGGGCTCCTCCAAGAGACCCAGTACTTC	CASSLVGSGLLQETQYF
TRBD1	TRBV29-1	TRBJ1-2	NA	TGCAGCGTTACCCGGGACAGCAACTATGGCTACACCTTC	CSVTRDSNYGYTF
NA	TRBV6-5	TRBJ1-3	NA	TGTGCCAGCAGCTCCTTAGTGTCTGGAAACACCATATATTTT	CASSSLVSGNTIYF